The present T cell receptor (beta chain) was sequenced within a study of cytomegalovirus exposure and HLA in healthy donors. Sequencing used immunoSEQ multiplex PCR; TCRdb keeps in-frame clones, though not all of them. The data contain some 70,000 clones, around four fifths of them seen just once; the ten biggest clones take up 3%. The trim removed 5 bases at V and 1 base at J, leaving 6 bases unmatched. The CDR3 is made up of 15 amino acids. The germline CDR1 and CDR2 sequences are MNHEY and SMNVEV (reference sequence). As to this clone: Its antigen is not known.

Findings of the study overall: Cytomegalovirus-associated TCR beta chains were listed, numbering 164. Within the 90 to 150 validation repertoires, first-cohort TCR clusters tended to co-occur, according to a later analysis.

Among the approximately 110 subjects of the validation cohort, separate from the approximately 700-subject first cohort, were the donors. The genes are TRBV27 and TRBJ1-1; 8 bases are shared with TRBD1. The sample taken for sequencing was PBMCs. The receptor was isolated from a man younger than 40 in good health and CMV-seronegative. This CDR3 reads CASSPRGRGNTEAFF. Written as DNA, the CDR3 is TGTGCCAGCAGTCCCAGGGGGCGCGGGAACACTGAAGCTTTCTTT.